The entry below gives a single T cell receptor beta chain sequence along with its context. The use of a sample-barcoded 5' primer and a J-beta primer mix characterized a second PCR of about 7 to 12 cycles. TCRdb redid the calling of the 5' RACE reads with MiXCR, one entry per CDR3 protein. The sample carries fewer than 1,200,000 distinct CDR3 sequences, roughly a quarter recorded once. This entry comes from a study of blood T cells in healthy people across ages. Isolation per sample recovered at least 6.5 million PBMCs. The V end was cut by 3 bases, the J end by 11 bases, with 8 bases between. This CDR3 is built from 12 residues. This same sample was also part of a study on T cells of mothers and their children. That paper adds: An overlap that was slightly higher, though non-significant, was seen in related mother-child pairs versus unrelated pairs.

This clonotype was obtained from a girl under 10 years old in good health. J is TRBJ1-6 and V is TRBV12-3 or TRBV12-4; D is unresolved. Sequenced sample: blood. CDR3 loop: CASSLGRAPLHF. CDR3 bases: TGTGCCAGCAGTTTGGGTCGGGCACCCCTCCACTTT.